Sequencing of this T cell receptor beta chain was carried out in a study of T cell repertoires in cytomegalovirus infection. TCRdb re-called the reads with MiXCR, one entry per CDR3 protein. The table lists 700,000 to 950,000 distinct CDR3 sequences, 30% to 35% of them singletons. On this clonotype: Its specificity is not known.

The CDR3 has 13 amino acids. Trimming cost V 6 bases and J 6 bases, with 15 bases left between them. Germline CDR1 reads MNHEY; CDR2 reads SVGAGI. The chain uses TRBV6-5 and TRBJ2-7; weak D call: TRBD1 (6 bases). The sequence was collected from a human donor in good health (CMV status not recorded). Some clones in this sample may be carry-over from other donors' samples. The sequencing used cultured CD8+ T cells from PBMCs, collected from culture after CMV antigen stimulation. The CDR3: CASSRDTLTEQYF. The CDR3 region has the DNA TGTGCCAGCAGCCGGGACACCCTAACCGAGCAGTACTTC.